The 18 T cell receptor beta chains listed next were all sequenced from one sample in a study of early T cells in non-severe SARS-CoV-2 infection. A single record per CDR3 protein comes from TCRdb applying MiXCR to the 5' RACE reads. The table includes approximately 45,000 distinct CDR3 sequences, approximately 11% detected once. Sequencing used whole blood. These receptors were obtained from an adult who was a healthcare worker with PCR-confirmed SARS-CoV-2 infection or an uninfected control (not recorded which).

This chain connects TRBV20-1 to TRBJ2-1; a weak D match, TRBD2 (5 bases). V was cut by 1 base and J by 3 bases, with 10 bases left in between. The V gene's germline CDR1 is DFQATT and CDR2 SNEGSKA (reference sequence). The CDR3 covers 14 residues. CDR3 nucleotide sequence: TGCAGTGCTAGAGGGTCCGGGGACTACAATGAGCAGTTCTTC. It is translated as CSARGSGDYNEQFF.

This clonotype was counted ten times or more. The chain is built from TRBV27 and TRBJ2-5; D ambiguous. There are 11 residues in the CDR3. CDR1 is MNHEY and CDR2 is SMNVEV in the germline V gene (reference sequence). V gave up 8 bases and J gave up 5 bases, with 9 bases separating them. Here the CDR3 DNA reads TGTGCCAGCGGGCCGCGGGAGACCCAGTACTTC. Translated, it gives CASGPRETQYF.

This clonotype was seen repeatedly, ten times or more. J is TRBJ2-3 and V is TRBV20-1, with D possibly TRBD1 on 6 matching bases. V lost 5 bases to trimming and J lost 5 bases, with 14 bases between them. Germline V gene sequence: CDR1 DFQATT, CDR2 SNEGSKA (reference sequence). This CDR3 comprises 13 residues. CDR3 bases: TGCAGTGCTCTGGCAGGGGCAAGAGATACGCAGTATTTT. This sequence encodes CSALAGARDTQYF.

The sample holds a few counts of this clonotype. The chain recombines TRBV18 with TRBJ2-7; D remains ambiguous. The CDR3 extends over 13 amino acids. Germline values: CDR1 KGHSH, CDR2 LQKENI. V lost 2 bases to trimming and J lost 4 bases, with 9 bases between them. The CDR3 nucleotides read TGTGCCAGCTCACCAGGGGTTGGGTACGAGCAGTACTTC. The encoded protein is CASSPGVGYEQYF.

In this sample, this clonotype turned up a few times. The rearrangement joins TRBV7-9 to TRBJ1-1, with D tentatively TRBD1 (5 bases). This CDR3 spans 18 amino acids. The V gene lost 1 base and the J gene lost 0 bases, with 18 bases spanning the gap. Germline CDR1 SEHNR, CDR2 FQNEAQ (reference sequence). CDR3 nucleotides: TGTGCCAGCAGCTTAGGGGGGTGGCTGTCGGTCCTGAACACTGAAGCTTTCTTT. The encoded protein is CASSLGGWLSVLNTEAFF.

This clonotype occurred many times. The chain carries TRBV5-1 and TRBJ2-5, with no clear D. This CDR3 spans 13 amino acids. Trimming left V 0 bases short and J 3 bases short, with 6 bases between. Germline V gene lookup returns CDR1 SGHRS and CDR2 YFSETQ. CDR3 sequence (DNA): TGCGCCAGCAGCTTGGCTCCCGAAGAGACCCAGTACTTC. It translates to CASSLAPEETQYF.

This chain uses TRBV18 with TRBJ2-3; D remains ambiguous. CDR1 and CDR2 from the germline V gene are KGHSH and LQKENI. V lost 0 bases and J 5 bases, leaving 18 bases between the germline ends. The CDR3 spans 17 residues. DNA of the CDR3: TGTGCCAGCTCACCACCGGACCAAAAGGCTAATGGAGATACGCAGTATTTT. It yields the protein CASSPPDQKANGDTQYF.

This clonotype was seen only a few times. In DNA, the CDR3 is TGTGCCAGCAGCTTCGTTGGGGGGCTGAACACCGGGGAGCTGTTTTTT. Translating it yields CASSFVGGLNTGELFF. The chain employs TRBV11-3 and TRBJ2-2; D is perhaps TRBD1 or TRBD2 (6 bases each). Trimming took off 3 bases at V and 1 base at J, with 12 bases between the two ends. The CDR3 extends over 16 amino acids. CDR1 is SGHNT and CDR2 is YENEEA in the germline V gene.

The sample holds a few counts of this clonotype. The chain is built from TRBV6-1 and TRBJ1-1; tentative D call: TRBD1 (5 bases). The CDR3 is 15 amino acids. Germline assignment: CDR1 MNHNS and CDR2 SASEGT. Trimming took 6 bases from V and 0 from J, leaving 14 bases between them. The CDR3 here is CASRRLTAMNTEAFF. The CDR3 bases are TGTGCCAGCAGAAGACTGACAGCCATGAACACTGAAGCTTTCTTT.

This chain uses TRBV24-1 with TRBJ2-3; 8 bases align to TRBD2. There are 14 residues in the CDR3. CDR1 and CDR2 (germline): KGHDR, SFDVKD. The junction had 5 bases not matched to a gene; V was cut back by 6 bases and J by 4 bases. The CDR3 DNA is TGTGCCACCAGTAACCGGGGGGGTGCAGATACGCAGTATTTT. Residues: CATSNRGGADTQYF.

Many counts were recorded for this clonotype. This chain connects TRBV4-2 to TRBJ1-2; a possible D gene is TRBD1 (5 bases). The germline CDR1 and CDR2 sequences are LGHNA and YNFKEQ. The length of the CDR3 is 15 residues. V was pared by 2 bases and J by 4 bases, with 14 bases between. Here the CDR3 DNA reads TGTGCCAGCAGCCAAAGAAGGGGAAGGAGCTATGGCTACACCTTC. Amino acid sequence: CASSQRRGRSYGYTF.

This clonotype was seen only a few times. This chain connects TRBV19 to TRBJ1-4; D uncertain. Germline-derived CDR1 and CDR2 are LNHDA and SQIVND (reference sequence). The V end lost 8 bases, the J end lost 0 bases, and 22 bases lay between the germline ends. This CDR3 has 18 residues. CDR3 bases: TGTGCCAGTCGAGACGTCGGGCAGAAAAAAGCAACTAATGAAAAACTGTTTTTT. Residues: CASRDVGQKKATNEKLFF.

The chain combines TRBV27 with TRBJ2-1; TRBD1 or TRBD2 may be the D gene (7 bases each). The V and J ends lost 3 bases and 8 bases respectively, with 17 bases between them. CDR1 and CDR2 from the germline V gene are MNHEY and SMNVEV (reference sequence). The CDR3 contains 15 residues. As DNA, the CDR3 is TGTGCCAGCAGTTTGGGGAGGGGGCCCTATGATGAGCAGTTCTTC. Encoded protein: CASSLGRGPYDEQFF.

This clonotype was observed at least ten times. The chain has TRBV7-2 and TRBJ2-1, with TRBD2 identical over 7 bases. In germline, CDR1 is SGHTA, CDR2 FQGNSA. The CDR3 is made up of 15 amino acids. The V segment lost 4 bases and the J segment 7 bases; nucleotides outside the gene matches: 10. CDR3 loop: CASSSSGTSMNEQFF. The CDR3 nucleotides read TGTGCCAGCAGCTCGAGCGGGACTTCGATGAATGAGCAGTTCTTC.

Only a few counts were recorded for this clonotype. The rearrangement links TRBV12-3 or TRBV12-4 to TRBJ2-3; D is perhaps TRBD2 (5 bases). The length of the CDR3 is 14 residues. The ends were cut back, 8 bases at V and 2 bases at J, with 14 bases in the middle. The CDR3 loop is CASPGVGDTDTQYF. The CDR3 bases are TGTGCCAGCCCAGGCGTGGGAGACACAGATACGCAGTATTTT.

This clonotype appeared many times. The genes are TRBV5-1 and TRBJ2-7; tentatively, D is TRBD2 (6 bases). The V gene lost 0 bases and the J gene lost 0 bases, with 10 bases spanning the gap. The germline CDR1 and CDR2 sequences are SGHRS and YFSETQ. CDR3 length: 15 residues. CDR3 sequence reads: CASSLVAGSSYEQYF. CDR3 nucleotide sequence: TGCGCCAGCAGCTTGGTCGCGGGGAGCTCCTACGAGCAGTACTTC.

This clonotype occurred a few times. The chain uses TRBV2 and TRBJ1-5; TRBD1 aligns across 7 bases. The CDR3 covers 16 residues. Germline CDR1 SNHLY, CDR2 FYNNEI. Trimming removed 7 bases from V and 0 bases from J; junction bases left unmatched: 9. The CDR3 region has the DNA TGTGCCAGCAAAGAGACAGGGCCTCATAGCAATCAGCCCCAGCATTTT. As protein: CASKETGPHSNQPQHF. Together with reference TRBV2 and TRBJ1-5, the CDR3 gives the full variable domain: EPEVTQTPSHQVTQMGQEVILRCVPISNHLYFYWYRQILGQKVEFLVSFYNNEISEKSEIFDDQFSVERPDGSNFTLKIRSTKLEDSAMYFCASKETGPHSNQPQHFGDGTRLSIL.

This clonotype was recorded at least ten times. The rearrangement joins TRBV11-2 to TRBJ1-1; a weak D match, TRBD1 (6 bases). The CDR3 contains 15 residues. Trimming left V 5 bases short and J 4 bases short, with 17 bases between. In germline, CDR1 is SGHAT, CDR2 FQNNGV. The DNA for the CDR3 is TGTGCCAGCAGCGAGAATTGGGGGGGGCCCACTGAAGCTTTCTTT. Protein sequence: CASSENWGGPTEAFF.